The 30 T cell receptor beta chains reported below all come from one sample, sequenced in a study of cytomegalovirus exposure and HLA in healthy donors. PCR amplification relied on 60 Vbeta primers (plus 13 Jbeta primers). TCRdb's table, derived via immunoSEQ multiplex PCR, lists solely in-frame clones and lacks some. Here the sample spans about 120,000 clones, 80% to 90% being singletons. The specimen was PBMCs. These receptors all stem from a man in his forties or fifties in good health and CMV-seronegative.

The chain carries TRBV2 and TRBJ1-5, with a possible D match to TRBD1 (5 bases). V dropped 10 bases and J dropped 3 bases, with 19 bases sitting between them. CDR1 is SNHLY and CDR2 is FYNNEI in the germline V gene. CDR3 length equals 15 residues. CDR3 amino acids: CAKPRSGSPNQPQHF. CDR3 DNA: TGTGCCAAACCTCGGTCAGGGTCCCCCAATCAGCCCCAGCATTTT.

This chain connects TRBV5-1 to TRBJ1-3, with D possibly TRBD1 on 6 matching bases. Germline V CDR1 and CDR2: SGHRS, YFSETQ. Trimming removed 6 bases at V and 1 base at J, with 23 bases between. This CDR3 has 18 amino acids. The CDR3 DNA reads as TGCGCCAGCACCCATTCTCCGACAGGAACGGCGTCTGGAAACACCATATATTTT. Translation: CASTHSPTGTASGNTIYF.

The rearrangement joins TRBV10-3 to TRBJ2-3, with D unresolved. Germline-derived CDR1 and CDR2 are ENHRY and SYGVKD. The CDR3 is 14 residues long. V was clipped by 6 bases and J by 4 bases, with 14 bases between them. The CDR3 sequence: CAIRVHDEADTQYF. Here the CDR3 DNA reads TGTGCCATCAGAGTTCACGACGAGGCAGATACGCAGTATTTT.

The V gene is TRBV28, the J gene TRBJ2-7; TRBD1 might be the D (5 bases). Trimming shortened V by 2 bases and J by 0 bases, and 8 bases separated the two germline ends. Looked up from germline, CDR1 is MDHEN and CDR2 is SYDVKM. The CDR3 spans 14 residues. CDR3: CASSLPQASYEQYF. DNA of the CDR3: TGTGCCAGCAGTTTACCACAGGCCTCCTACGAGCAGTACTTC. Complete variable domain (other parts from reference TRBV28 and TRBJ2-7): DVKVTQSSRYLVKRTGEKVFLECVQDMDHENMFWYRQDPGLGLRLIYFSYDVKMKEKGDIPEGYSVSREKKERFSLILESASTNQTSMYLCASSLPQASYEQYFGPGTRLTVT.

A remark on this clone: At one of its ends the junction is not consistent with the germline gene, which may arise from a read error. The V call is TRBV30, the J call TRBJ2-7; TRBD1 agrees at 7 bases. Germline-derived CDR1 and CDR2 are GTSNPN and SVGIG (reference sequence). This CDR3 is 12 amino acids long. The CDR3 DNA sequence: TGTGCCTGGAGTTCCACGGGACAGCTGTTTATCTTC. This translates into CAWSSTGQLFIF.

This chain links TRBV30 with TRBJ2-1; a possible D gene is TRBD1 (7 bases). Trimming stripped 3 bases from V and 13 bases from J, with 22 bases between. The CDR3 extends over 14 amino acids. The V gene's germline CDR1 is GTSNPN and CDR2 SVGIG (reference sequence). The CDR3 sequence is CAWRISRRGPPQFF. The CDR3 region has the DNA TGTGCCTGGAGAATCTCTCGGAGGGGGCCACCCCAGTTCTTC.

The CDR3 spells CASSLRLAGELFF. Written as DNA, the CDR3 is TGTGCCAGCAGCCTAAGACTAGCCGGGGAGCTGTTTTTT. This sequence joins TRBV9 and TRBJ2-2; D is possibly TRBD2 (6 bases). With 4 bases removed from V and 6 bases from J, the gap between germline ends came to 10 bases. Germline V gene sequence: CDR1 SGDLS, CDR2 YYNGEE. The CDR3 loop spans 13 amino acids.

The chain recombines TRBV4-1 with TRBJ2-7, with 10 positions matching TRBD1. Germline V CDR1 and CDR2: MGHRA, YSYEKL. V dropped 4 bases and J dropped 4; count of bases not matched to a gene: 4. This CDR3 has 14 residues. The CDR3 DNA sequence: TGCGCCAGCAGCCGAGGACAGGGGGAGTACGAGCAGTACTTC. It translates to CASSRGQGEYEQYF.

The rearrangement uses TRBV2 and TRBJ2-2, with a tentative D call TRBD2 (6 bases). Trimming took 4 bases from V and 2 from J, leaving 11 bases between them. Germline lookup yields CDR1 SNHLY and CDR2 FYNNEI. The CDR3 is made up of 15 amino acids. CDR3: CASSVRRGNTGELFF. CDR3 coding DNA: TGTGCCAGCAGTGTACGGCGGGGAAACACCGGGGAGCTGTTTTTT.

The chain recombines TRBV29-1 with TRBJ1-2, with D perhaps TRBD1 (6 bases). Trimming cost V 2 bases and J 6 bases, with 13 bases left between them. The CDR3 is made up of 13 amino acids. The germline V gene has CDR1 SQVTM and CDR2 ANQGSEA. In nucleotides, the CDR3 is TGCAGCGTTGAAACGAGGGGGTGGGATGGCTACACCTTC. Encoded protein: CSVETRGWDGYTF. Full variable domain (rest looked up from reference TRBV29-1 and TRBJ1-2): SAVISQKPSRDICQRGTSLTIQCQVDSQVTMMFWYRQQPGQSLTLIATANQGSEATYESGFVIDKFPISRPNLTFSTLTVSNMSPEDSSIYLCSVETRGWDGYTFGSGTRLTVV.

V is TRBV6-1 and J is TRBJ1-3; tentative D call: TRBD1 (6 bases). CDR1 is MNHNS, CDR2 SASEGT, per germline. V lost 2 bases and J 0 bases, leaving 23 bases between the germline ends. The CDR3 consists of 20 residues. This chain's CDR3 is CASSESGGLVGPLSGNTIYF. In DNA, the CDR3 is TGTGCCAGCAGTGAATCTGGGGGCCTCGTTGGCCCCCTCTCTGGAAACACCATATATTTT.

The rearrangement joins TRBV27 to TRBJ1-2; no clear D. V was pared by 5 bases and J by 4 bases, with 11 bases between. The CDR3 is made up of 13 amino acids. Germline CDR1 is MNHEY and CDR2 is SMNVEV (reference sequence). CDR3 nucleotides: TGTGCCAGCAGTCAATCTAAAGCCTATGGCTACACCTTC. It codes for CASSQSKAYGYTF.

The rearrangement uses TRBV30 and TRBJ1-1; 8 bases are a match to TRBD1. CDR3 length equals 16 residues. V shed 0 bases, J shed 4 bases, and the junction held 10 bases outside the gene matches. The V gene's germline CDR1 is GTSNPN and CDR2 SVGIG (reference sequence). CDR3 amino acids: CAWSVRTGQGGTEAFF. In DNA form, the CDR3 reads TGTGCCTGGAGTGTTCGGACAGGGCAAGGGGGCACTGAAGCTTTCTTT.

J is TRBJ1-5 and V is TRBV27; possible D gene TRBD1, 5 bases. This CDR3 spans 14 amino acids. Germline CDR1 and CDR2: MNHEY and SMNVEV (reference sequence). V lost 2 bases to trimming and J lost 4 bases, with 9 bases between them. CDR3 DNA: TGTGCCAGCAGTTTAGGGGGACTAAATCAGCCCCAGCATTTT. It translates to CASSLGGLNQPQHF.

This clone appeared a few times. The chain employs TRBV12-2 and TRBJ1-2; the table calls TRBD1, which could not be checked here. TRBV12-2 is recorded as a pseudogene. The CDR3 extends over 13 amino acids. CDR3 DNA: TGTGCAAGTCGCTTAGGGGACAGGAATGGCTACACCTTC. It translates to CASRLGDRNGYTF.

This chain links TRBV5-8 with TRBJ1-2; 7 nucleotides agree with TRBD1. With V trimmed by 2 bases and J by 1 base, 17 bases remained unmatched. The CDR3 covers 19 residues. Germline CDR1 and CDR2: SGHTS and YDEGEE. In DNA, the CDR3 is TGTGCCAGCAGCTTTGCCACCACGACAGGGCCACTTTATAACTATGGCTACACCTTC. It yields the protein CASSFATTTGPLYNYGYTF.

J is TRBJ2-3 and V is TRBV2, with TRBD2 matching over 13 bases. The germline CDR1 and CDR2 sequences are SNHLY and FYNNEI. The CDR3 runs to 17 residues. The ends lost 4 bases at V and 1 base at J; junction bases unmatched: 5. The CDR3 loop is CASSAGGLAGGTDTQYF. The CDR3 DNA follows: TGTGCCAGCAGTGCTGGCGGACTAGCGGGGGGCACAGATACGCAGTATTTT.

The chain combines TRBV6-1 with TRBJ2-7, with TRBD1 as a possible D gene (5 bases). V gave up 2 bases and J gave up 6 bases, with 23 bases separating them. Germline V lookup: CDR1 MNHNS, CDR2 SASEGT. The CDR3 contains 17 residues. Written as DNA, the CDR3 is TGTGCCAGCAGTGAAAGTCTTAGGTCAGGGCGACTTGGCGAGCAGTACTTC. Protein: CASSESLRSGRLGEQYF.

The CDR3 region is CASRSPGLAGALSSYNEQFF. CDR3 sequence (DNA): TGTGCAAGTCGCTCCCCGGGACTAGCGGGAGCACTAAGCTCCTACAATGAGCAGTTCTTC. The J gene is TRBJ2-1, the V gene TRBV12-2; the D call TRBD2 from the table was never checked on the DNA. TRBV12-2 counts as a pseudogene. CDR3 length equals 20 residues.

This chain joins TRBV10-3 and TRBJ1-1, with unresolved D. V lost 2 bases to trimming and J lost 5 bases, with 9 bases between them. There are 13 residues in the CDR3. In germline, CDR1 is ENHRY, CDR2 SYGVKD. The CDR3 loop is CAISEPSQTEAFF. CDR3 in DNA: TGTGCCATCAGTGAGCCGTCACAAACTGAAGCTTTCTTT.

This clone came up a few times. The chain is built from TRBV15 and TRBJ1-5; no clear D. Trimming removed 5 bases from V and 2 bases from J, with 10 bases in between. Germline V lookup: CDR1 LNHNV, CDR2 YYDKDF (reference sequence). The CDR3 loop spans 14 amino acids. The CDR3 bases are TGTGCCACCAGCTACCGAACGGGCAATCAGCCCCAGCATTTT. Amino acid sequence: CATSYRTGNQPQHF.

The gene calls are TRBV23-1 and TRBJ2-7; 7 bases line up with TRBD2. TRBV23-1 is treated as an ORF (open reading frame) with a function not yet certain. This CDR3 is built from 15 residues. After removal of 8 bases from V and 6 bases from J, the junction contained 16 bases not matched to a gene. The CDR3 sequence is CASSHDQKAGREQYF. The CDR3, as DNA: TGCGCCAGCTCCCACGATCAAAAAGCGGGACGCGAGCAGTACTTC.

This clone was picked up a small number of times. This sequence joins TRBV10-1 and TRBJ1-2; D uncertain. The CDR3 totals 13 residues. V shed 0 bases and J shed 7 bases, with 9 bases lying between them. CDR1 and CDR2 from the germline V gene are WNHNN and SYGVQD (reference sequence). The CDR3 loop reads CASSESNYGGYTF. In nucleotides, the CDR3 is TGCGCCAGCAGTGAGTCGAACTACGGTGGCTACACCTTC.

The V call is TRBV4-1, the J call TRBJ2-1; D gene unclear. Germline CDR1 MGHRA, CDR2 YSYEKL. Trimming removed 1 base from V and 3 bases from J, with 10 bases in between. CDR3 length: 15 amino acids. CDR3 protein: CASSQVFASYNEQFF. CDR3 nucleotides: TGCGCCAGCAGCCAAGTCTTCGCCAGCTACAATGAGCAGTTCTTC.

The chain links TRBV6-5 to TRBJ2-2; tentatively, D is TRBD1 (6 bases). CDR3 length equals 15 residues. V lost 2 bases to trimming and J lost 7 bases, with 14 bases between them. The germline V gene has CDR1 MNHEY and CDR2 SVGAGI. CDR3 sequence reads: CASSYLTGMGGELFF. In DNA form, the CDR3 reads TGTGCCAGCAGTTACCTCACAGGGATGGGCGGGGAGCTGTTTTTT.

The V gene is TRBV5-1, the J gene TRBJ2-3, with 10 bases that match TRBD1. V shed 4 bases and J 4 bases; nucleotides not matched to a gene: 6. The germline V gene encodes CDR1 SGHRS and CDR2 YFSETQ. This CDR3 has 15 residues. The CDR3 bases are TGCGCCAGCAGCCTGAGACAGGGGGCATCAGATACGCAGTATTTT. Its translation: CASSLRQGASDTQYF.

The chain uses TRBV7-8 and TRBJ2-1, with D maybe TRBD1 (6 bases). Germline CDR1 and CDR2: SGHVS and FQNEAQ. V was cut by 5 bases and J by 2 bases, with 13 bases left in between. The CDR3 is made up of 15 amino acids. The CDR3 is CASSPRDNPYNEQFF. The CDR3 bases are TGTGCCAGCAGCCCCCGGGACAACCCCTACAATGAGCAGTTCTTC.

V usage is TRBV30 and J usage is TRBJ1-2; no definite D call. The V end was cut by 8 bases, the J end by 0 bases, with 7 bases between. CDR1 and CDR2 (germline): GTSNPN, SVGIG (reference sequence). This CDR3 contains 11 residues. This CDR3 is CAERPNYGYTF. The DNA for the CDR3 is TGTGCCGAGCGGCCTAACTATGGCTACACCTTC.

The rearrangement uses TRBV15 and TRBJ1-2, with D uncertain. CDR3 length: 14 residues. Trimming removed 0 bases from V and 4 bases from J, with 9 bases in between. Germline CDR1 and CDR2: LNHNV and YYDKDF (reference sequence). In DNA, the CDR3 is TGTGCCACCAGCAGAGAACCGATCGGCTATGGCTACACCTTC. This translates into CATSREPIGYGYTF.

The chain employs TRBV7-9 and TRBJ2-3; TRBD1 might be the D (5 bases). The germline CDR1 and CDR2 sequences are SEHNR and FQNEAQ (reference sequence). The V and J ends lost 6 bases and 5 bases respectively, with 9 bases between them. This CDR3 contains 12 residues. CDR3 region: CASSPQGDTQYF. The DNA for the CDR3 is TGTGCCAGCAGTCCTCAGGGAGATACGCAGTATTTT.